The source of this T cell receptor (beta chain) is a study of graft-versus-host responses after intestinal transplantation. Study details: Recipients were given multivisceral, liver-intestinal, or isolated intestinal transplants.

A word on this clone: Its antigen is still unknown.

Per germline, CDR1 SGHTA and CDR2 FQGTGA. Trimming shortened V by 8 bases and J by 2 bases, and 10 bases separated the two germline ends. There are 14 residues in the CDR3. General observations from the study: Researchers found GvH clones in recipient marrow, and some showed up first in ileum or blood.

Generated by immunoSEQ multiplex PCR, the TCRdb table keeps only in-frame clones and is missing some. The table has fewer than 30,000 clones, around 94% seen once. The sample was PBMCs, taken nearly 31 days after intestinal transplant. The sequence derives from a human patient who received an intestinal transplant, so some T cells may come from the graft donor. This chain uses TRBV7-3 with TRBJ2-6; D uncertain. The CDR3 bases are TGTGCCAGCGGAATAGAGGCTGGGGCCAACGTCCTGACTTTC. Translating gives CASGIEAGANVLTF.